The table lists the clone carrying this TCR beta chain with a few counts. Its antigen is unknown. The data belong to a study of cytomegalovirus exposure and HLA in healthy donors. Notes on the study in general: Rare sequences made up most TCRs, while some public TCRs were found in many donors.

It was with 60 Vbeta and 13 Jbeta primers that the PCR ran. This table comes from immunoSEQ multiplex PCR, and its TCRdb copy is limited to in-frame clones, with some not included. The data hold about 150,000 clones, with approximately 63% observed a single time. Sample: PBMCs. The sequence was collected from a woman aged 60 to 75 in good health and CMV-seropositive.

For the CDR3, the DNA is TGTGCCAGCAGTGACCGGGACTCGGGGCGGAATGAGCAGTTCTTC. This gives the protein CASSDRDSGRNEQFF. J is TRBJ2-1 and V is TRBV6-4; possibly TRBD2 for D (6 bases). The CDR3 sequence is 15 residues long. Germline values: CDR1 MRHNA, CDR2 SNTAGT. The V and J ends lost 2 bases and 7 bases respectively, with 15 bases between them.